This TCR beta chain comes out of a study of ipilimumab plus nivolumab after autologous stem cell transplantation. Germline V gene sequence: CDR1 MNHEY, CDR2 SVGAGI. The CDR3 is 16 residues long. The ends were cut back, 4 bases at V and 2 bases at J, with 17 bases in the middle. Assay: immunoSEQ multiplex PCR; the TCRdb copy retains only in-frame clones and omits some. The sample lists tens of thousands of clones; around 93% were seen once. This sequence was found in a male donor with multiple myeloma. Here the sequenced sample was PBMCs, taken in a trial of ipilimumab plus nivolumab as post-transplant consolidation. The rearrangement joins TRBV6-5 to TRBJ2-5; D remains unclear. The CDR3 DNA follows: TGTGCCAGCAGTTTTCTTCACGCCGAGAGGCAAGAGACCCAGTACTTC. Residues: CASSFLHAERQETQYF.